This T cell receptor (beta chain) was sequenced in a study of blood T cell repertoires in COVID-19. The wider study: There were acute and convalescent COVID-19 samples, and they came from the United States, Italy and Spain. PBMCs, B-cell-depleted T cells, or T cells were the source of the cDNA or gDNA that made up the material.

Study processing details: Estimation of nucleated cell counts relied on the amplification of reference gene primers. The method was immunoSEQ multiplex PCR; TCRdb's version includes in-frame clones alone and lacks a portion of them. The DNA was the basis for D and trimming; V, J and clone size are from that table. The sample has approximately 120,000 clones, approximately 90% seen once. This CDR3 is 14 amino acids long. Trimming pared 5 bases from V and 4 bases from J, leaving 11 bases between. Per germline, CDR1 MNHEY and CDR2 SVGAGI. Material for sequencing was peripheral blood. The rearrangement uses TRBV6-5 and TRBJ2-2; perhaps TRBD2 as D (5 bases). The sequence was collected from a human donor in a cohort sampled during active COVID-19. The CDR3 protein is CASSTRFGTGELFF. CDR3 nucleotides: TGTGCCAGCAGTACTAGGTTCGGCACCGGGGAGCTGTTTTTT.